The clone carrying this TCR beta chain was counted only a few times. The antigen is undetermined. This sample is drawn from a study of T-cell memory formation after mild COVID-19. Whole-study results and caveats: Day 15 to 85 contracting clones showed balanced CD4/CD8; later expanders leaned CD4+.

The CDR3 totals 15 residues. Germline V gene lookup returns CDR1 SEHNR and CDR2 FQNEAQ (reference sequence). Trimming shortened V by 5 bases and J by 0 bases, and 8 bases separated the two germline ends. TCRdb itself ran the 5' RACE reads through MiXCR, one entry per CDR3 protein. The sample has under 250,000 distinct CDR3 sequences, less than 20% seen once. The specimen sequenced was PBMCs or a T cell subset sorted from them (not recorded which). This TCR was sampled from an adult woman who had mild COVID-19 (a few samples of this study predate the infection). Cell type and time point are not known. The rearrangement joins TRBV7-9 to TRBJ2-6, with D unclear. In DNA form, the CDR3 reads TGTGCCAGCAGCGCGTCCGGCTCTGGGGCCAACGTCCTGACTTTC. It yields the protein CASSASGSGANVLTF.